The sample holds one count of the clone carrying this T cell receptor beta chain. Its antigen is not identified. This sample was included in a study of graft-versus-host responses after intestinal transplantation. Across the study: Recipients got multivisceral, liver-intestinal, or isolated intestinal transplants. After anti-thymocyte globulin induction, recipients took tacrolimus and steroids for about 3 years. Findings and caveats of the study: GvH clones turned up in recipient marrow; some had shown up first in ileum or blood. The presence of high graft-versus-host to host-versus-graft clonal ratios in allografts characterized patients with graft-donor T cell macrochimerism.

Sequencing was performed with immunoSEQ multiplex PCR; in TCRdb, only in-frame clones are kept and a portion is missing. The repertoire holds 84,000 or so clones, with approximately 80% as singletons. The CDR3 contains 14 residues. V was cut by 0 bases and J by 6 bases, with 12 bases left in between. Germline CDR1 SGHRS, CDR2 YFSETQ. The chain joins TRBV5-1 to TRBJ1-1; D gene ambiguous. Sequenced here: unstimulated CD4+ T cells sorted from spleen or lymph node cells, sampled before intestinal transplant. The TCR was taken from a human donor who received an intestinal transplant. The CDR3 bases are TGCGCCAGCAGCTTGGGGAGGGCTGCCGCTGAAGCTTTCTTT. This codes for CASSLGRAAAEAFF.